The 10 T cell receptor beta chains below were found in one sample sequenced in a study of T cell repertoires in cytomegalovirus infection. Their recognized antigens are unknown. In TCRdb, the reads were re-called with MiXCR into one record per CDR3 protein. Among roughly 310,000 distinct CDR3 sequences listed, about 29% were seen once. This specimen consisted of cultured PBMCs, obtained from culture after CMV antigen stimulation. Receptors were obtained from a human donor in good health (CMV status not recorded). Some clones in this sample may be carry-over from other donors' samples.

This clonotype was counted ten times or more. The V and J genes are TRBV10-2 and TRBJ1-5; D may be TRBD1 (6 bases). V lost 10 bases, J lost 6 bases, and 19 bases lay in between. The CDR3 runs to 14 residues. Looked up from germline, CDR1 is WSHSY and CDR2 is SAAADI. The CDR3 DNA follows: TGCGCCACCGCTACAACAGGGTCGGGTCAGCCCCAGCATTTT. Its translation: CATATTGSGQPQHF.

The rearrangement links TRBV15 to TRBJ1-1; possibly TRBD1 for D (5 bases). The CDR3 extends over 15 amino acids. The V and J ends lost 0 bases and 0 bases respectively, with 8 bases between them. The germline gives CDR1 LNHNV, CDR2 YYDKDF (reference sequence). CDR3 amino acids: CATSREGGVNTEAFF. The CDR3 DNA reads TGTGCCACCAGCAGAGAGGGAGGGGTGAACACTGAAGCTTTCTTT.

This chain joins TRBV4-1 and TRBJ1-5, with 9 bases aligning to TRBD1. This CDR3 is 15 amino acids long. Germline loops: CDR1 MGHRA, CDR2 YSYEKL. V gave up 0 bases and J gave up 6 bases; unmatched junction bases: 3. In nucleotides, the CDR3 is TGCGCCAGCAGCCAAGAGGGACAGGGTTTTCAGCCCCAGCATTTT. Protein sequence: CASSQEGQGFQPQHF.

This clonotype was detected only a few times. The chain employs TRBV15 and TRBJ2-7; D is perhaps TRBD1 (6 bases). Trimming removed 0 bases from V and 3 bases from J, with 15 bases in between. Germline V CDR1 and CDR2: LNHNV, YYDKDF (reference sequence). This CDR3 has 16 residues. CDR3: CATSRDWPPQGYEQYF. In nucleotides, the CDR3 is TGTGCCACCAGCAGAGATTGGCCGCCACAGGGCTACGAGCAGTACTTC.

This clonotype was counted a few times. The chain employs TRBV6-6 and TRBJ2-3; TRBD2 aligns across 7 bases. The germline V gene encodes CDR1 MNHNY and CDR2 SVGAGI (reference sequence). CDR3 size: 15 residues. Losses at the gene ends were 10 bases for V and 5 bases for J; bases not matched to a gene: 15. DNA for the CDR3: TGTGCCATCGAGGAGCGGGATAATCTGGGAGATACGCAGTATTTT. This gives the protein CAIEERDNLGDTQYF.

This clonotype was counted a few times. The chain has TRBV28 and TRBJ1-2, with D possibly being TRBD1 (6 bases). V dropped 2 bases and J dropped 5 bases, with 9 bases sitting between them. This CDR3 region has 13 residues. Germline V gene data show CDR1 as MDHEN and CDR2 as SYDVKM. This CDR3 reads CASSLIGGYGYTF. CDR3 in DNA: TGTGCCAGCAGTTTAATAGGGGGTTATGGCTACACCTTC.

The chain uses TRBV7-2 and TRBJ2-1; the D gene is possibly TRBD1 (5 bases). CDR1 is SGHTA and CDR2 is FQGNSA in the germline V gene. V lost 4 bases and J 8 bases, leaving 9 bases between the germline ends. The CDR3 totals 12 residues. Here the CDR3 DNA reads TGTGCCAGCAGCTCCATCAGGGATGAGCAGTTCTTC. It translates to CASSSIRDEQFF.

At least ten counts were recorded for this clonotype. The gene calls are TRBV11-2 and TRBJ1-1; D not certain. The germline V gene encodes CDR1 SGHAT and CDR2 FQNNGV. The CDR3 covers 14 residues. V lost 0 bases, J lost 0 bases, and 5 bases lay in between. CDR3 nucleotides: TGTGCCAGCAGCTTAGAGGGGATGAACACTGAAGCTTTCTTT. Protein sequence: CASSLEGMNTEAFF.

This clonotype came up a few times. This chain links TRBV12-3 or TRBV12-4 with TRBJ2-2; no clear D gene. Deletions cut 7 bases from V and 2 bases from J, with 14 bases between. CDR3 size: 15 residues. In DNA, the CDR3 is TGTGCCAGCATTTTGTCGGGCAGCAACACCGGGGAGCTGTTTTTT. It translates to CASILSGSNTGELFF.

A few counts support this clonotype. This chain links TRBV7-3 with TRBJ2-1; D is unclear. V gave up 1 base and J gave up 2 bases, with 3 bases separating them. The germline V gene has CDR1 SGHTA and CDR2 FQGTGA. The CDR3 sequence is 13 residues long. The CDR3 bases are TGTGCCAGCAGCTTAAATCCCTACAATGAGCAGTTCTTC. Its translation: CASSLNPYNEQFF.